The 14 T cell receptor beta chains below were found in one sample sequenced in a study of molecular identifiers for immune sequencing clone quantification. MiXCR was run by TCRdb on the PCR reads, yielding one entry per CDR3 protein. The table shows about 510,000 distinct CDR3 sequences, with around 23% occurring only once. The material sequenced was naive CD8+ T cells from blood, with Jurkat cell RNA spiked in. Specified subset: FACS-sorted CD8+CD4-CCR7+CD45RA+ naive T cells. All receptors derive from a human donor in good health. Some libraries in this study had Jurkat cell RNA spiked in.

In the case of this clonotype: One end of the junction does not line up with germline, which may come from a read error. V gene TRBV30 combines with J gene TRBJ1-5, with TRBD1 as a possible D gene (5 bases). There are 14 residues in the CDR3. In germline, CDR1 is GTSNPN, CDR2 SVGIG (reference sequence). The DNA of the CDR3 is TGTGCCTGGAGTCCACAGGTTAGCAATCAGCCCCAGCAGTTT. This encodes CAWSPQVSNQPQQF.

This clonotype occurred many times. J is TRBJ2-1 and V is TRBV20-1, with a tentative D call TRBD1 (5 bases). With 5 bases removed from V and 6 bases from J, the gap between germline ends came to 17 bases. The germline V gene has CDR1 DFQATT and CDR2 SNEGSKA (reference sequence). The CDR3 extends over 14 amino acids. DNA of the CDR3: TGCAGTGCTGCAATCAGGGCAAAAGGCAATGAGCAGTTCTTC. This encodes CSAAIRAKGNEQFF.

This clonotype was seen more than once but under ten times. The V call is TRBV7-9, the J call TRBJ2-2; D unclear. Germline values: CDR1 SEHNR, CDR2 FQNEAQ (reference sequence). The length of the CDR3 is 15 residues. The V gene lost 4 bases and the J gene lost 1 base, with 10 bases spanning the gap. The CDR3 spells CASSSFGWNTGELFF. The CDR3 nucleotides read TGTGCCAGCAGCTCGTTCGGGTGGAACACCGGGGAGCTGTTTTTT.

For this clonotype: A clone one base away is much larger, so this may be a read error. The chain employs TRBV6-6 and TRBJ2-3; D is undetermined. The CDR3 length is 16 residues. Deletions cut 2 bases from V and 2 bases from J, with 14 bases between. CDR1 MNHNY and CDR2 SVGAGI come from the germline V gene (reference sequence). CDR3 sequence reads: CASSYVEIGFTDTQYF. Written as DNA, the CDR3 is TGTGCCAGCAGTTACGTGGAAATAGGCTTCACAGATACGCAGTATTTT.

Here the CDR3 DNA reads TGTGCCAGCAGCTCGGGAGACAGGGACGGCAATCAGCCCCAGCATTTT. It translates to CASSSGDRDGNQPQHF. V usage is TRBV13 and J usage is TRBJ1-5; TRBD1 aligns across 7 bases. CDR1 and CDR2 from the germline V gene are PRHDT and FYEKMQ (reference sequence). This CDR3 comprises 16 residues. After removal of 4 bases from V and 2 bases from J, the junction contained 8 bases not matched to a gene.

This clonotype was recorded many times. The chain has TRBV12-3 or TRBV12-4 and TRBJ2-5, with 7 nucleotides matching TRBD1. There are 16 residues in the CDR3. V dropped 4 bases and J dropped 9; count of bases not matched to a gene: 17. This CDR3 is CASSSSIFGTEGPQYF. CDR3 DNA: TGTGCCAGCAGTTCCTCGATTTTTGGGACAGAGGGACCCCAGTACTTC.

Details on this clonotype: A much larger clone sits a single nucleotide away, making a read error possible. The V gene is TRBV4-1, the J gene TRBJ1-6; no firm D call. The CDR3 has 11 residues. Germline V gene lookup returns CDR1 MGHRA and CDR2 YSYEKL. CDR3 bases: TGCGCCAGCCGCCAAGGTTCACCCCTCCACTTT. Translated, it gives CASRQGSPLHF.

This clonotype was picked up a small number of times. This chain uses TRBV4-1 with TRBJ1-1; 9 bases agree with TRBD1. The CDR3 spans 16 residues. Germline trimming cut 5 bases from V and 6 bases from J; bases unmatched to any gene: 13. CDR1 MGHRA and CDR2 YSYEKL come from the germline V gene. The CDR3 reads CASSYQQGALPPEAFF. The CDR3 bases are TGCGCCAGCAGCTACCAACAGGGGGCGCTTCCTCCTGAAGCTTTCTTT.

This clonotype was counted many times. The chain recombines TRBV6-6 with TRBJ2-7, with D perhaps being TRBD1 or TRBD2 (5 bases each). The CDR3 is made up of 15 amino acids. Trimming took off 2 bases at V and 0 bases at J, with 11 bases between the two ends. Per germline, CDR1 MNHNY and CDR2 SVGAGI (reference sequence). CDR3 in amino acids: CASSYGEGFSYEQYF. CDR3 coding DNA: TGTGCCAGCAGTTACGGAGAGGGGTTCTCCTACGAGCAGTACTTC.

This clonotype was counted between two and nine times. This sequence joins TRBV4-3 and TRBJ2-3; 7 nucleotides line up with TRBD2. The V segment lost 1 base and the J segment 6 bases; nucleotides outside the gene matches: 10. Germline loops: CDR1 LGHNA, CDR2 YSLEER. CDR3 length: 16 residues. CDR3: CASSQGGGGPRDTQYF. The CDR3 coding sequence is TGCGCCAGCAGCCAAGGGGGGGGAGGCCCGCGCGATACGCAGTATTTT.

This chain links TRBV2 with TRBJ1-1; D not resolved. The CDR3 spans 12 residues. CDR1 SNHLY and CDR2 FYNNEI come from the germline V gene. V dropped 8 bases and J dropped 1 base, with 8 bases sitting between them. The CDR3 loop is CASGKGNTEAFF. The DNA for the CDR3 is TGTGCCAGCGGTAAGGGGAACACTGAAGCTTTCTTT. The full variable domain, with the rest looked up from reference TRBV2 and TRBJ1-1, is EPEVTQTPSHQVTQMGQEVILRCVPISNHLYFYWYRQILGQKVEFLVSFYNNEISEKSEIFDDQFSVERPDGSNFTLKIRSTKLEDSAMYFCASGKGNTEAFFGQGTRLTVV.

This clonotype was seen ten or more times. The rearrangement links TRBV9 to TRBJ1-1; no definite D call. The CDR3 totals 13 residues. Germline loops: CDR1 SGDLS, CDR2 YYNGEE. The V end was cut by 3 bases, the J end by 7 bases, with 13 bases between. Here the CDR3 DNA reads TGTGCCAGCAGCGCGGACGACATGCATGAAGCTTTCTTT. It specifies CASSADDMHEAFF.

Turning to this clonotype: A much larger clonotype is one base distant, so this may be a read error. The rearrangement joins TRBV7-9 to TRBJ2-3; 10 bases are a match to TRBD2. The germline CDR1 and CDR2 sequences are SEHNR and FQNEAQ (reference sequence). The CDR3 is 15 residues long. CDR3 coding DNA: TGTGCCAGCCTCCTAGCGGGAGAGGGCACAGATACGCGGTATTTT. It yields the protein CASLLAGEGTDTRYF.

The sample holds many counts of this clonotype. V gene TRBV7-9 combines with J gene TRBJ1-1; D is unclear. This CDR3 has 12 residues. Trimming removed 11 bases from V and 6 bases from J, with 16 bases in between. Per germline, CDR1 SEHNR and CDR2 FQNEAQ (reference sequence). The CDR3 loop is CAEDEDKAEAFF. The CDR3 nucleotides read TGTGCCGAAGACGAGGATAAGGCTGAAGCTTTCTTT.